This T cell receptor (beta chain) was observed in a study of T cells in Graves' hyperthyroidism and ophthalmopathy. General observations from the study: The authors' 13 V-J model separated ophthalmopathy from stable hyperthyroidism.

This CDR3 has 18 residues. CDR1 SGHTA and CDR2 FQGNSA come from the germline V gene. Trimming took off 5 bases at V and 0 bases at J, with 20 bases between the two ends. In the case of this clonotype: What it binds is not known.

The study excluded patients with uncontrolled infection, other autoimmune disease, pregnancy or lactation. Amplification of TCR beta CDR3 regions was performed using RNA transcripts as template. First-round RT-PCR of the TCR CDR3 relied on the HTBI primer set. MiXCR, run by TCRdb on the multiplex PCR reads, gives a single entry per CDR3 protein. Of under 65,000 distinct CDR3 sequences listed, approximately 50% were seen once; the top ten hold about 3.6%. This clonotype was obtained from a woman aged 60 to 75 with Graves' ophthalmopathy. The V gene is TRBV7-2, the J gene TRBJ1-5; D unclear. Sequences were obtained from blood. CDR3 in amino acids: CASSRLGRGRNSNQPQHF. The CDR3 DNA follows: TGTGCCAGCAGCCGTTTAGGCAGAGGGAGAAATAGCAATCAGCCCCAGCATTTT. Looking up the rest from reference TRBV7-2 and TRBJ1-5 gives the full variable domain: GAGVSQSPSNKVTEKGKDVELRCDPISGHTALYWYRQSLGQGLEFLIYFQGNSAPDKSGLPSDRFSAERTGGSVSTLTIQRTQQEDSAVYLCASSRLGRGRNSNQPQHFGDGTRLSIL.